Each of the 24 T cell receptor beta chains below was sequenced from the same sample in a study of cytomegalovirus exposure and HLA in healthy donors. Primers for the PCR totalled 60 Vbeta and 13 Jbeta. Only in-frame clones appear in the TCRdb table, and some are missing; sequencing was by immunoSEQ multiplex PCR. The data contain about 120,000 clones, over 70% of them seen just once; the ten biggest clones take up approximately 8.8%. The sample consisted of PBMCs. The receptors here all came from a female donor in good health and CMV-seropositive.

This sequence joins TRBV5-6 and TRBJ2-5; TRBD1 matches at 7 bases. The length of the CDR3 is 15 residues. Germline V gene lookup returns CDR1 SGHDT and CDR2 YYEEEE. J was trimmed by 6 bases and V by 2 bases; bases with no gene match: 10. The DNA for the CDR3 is TGTGCCAGCAGCTTAAGAGGGGGCCCCTACCAGACCCAGTACTTC. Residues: CASSLRGGPYQTQYF.

The CDR3 region has the DNA TGTGCCAGCAGCTCGGGACTAGCGGGTCCCTCTTCCCTGGCAGGCAACGTCCTGACTTTC. It encodes CASSSGLAGPSSLAGNVLTF. The rearrangement links TRBV5-8 to TRBJ2-6, with 12 bases matching TRBD2. V shed 3 bases, J shed 9 bases, and the junction held 19 bases outside the gene matches. CDR3 length equals 20 residues. The germline gives CDR1 SGHTS, CDR2 YDEGEE.

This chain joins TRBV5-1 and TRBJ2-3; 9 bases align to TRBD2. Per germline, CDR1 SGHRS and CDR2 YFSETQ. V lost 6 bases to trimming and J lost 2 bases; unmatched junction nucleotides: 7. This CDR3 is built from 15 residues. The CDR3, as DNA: TGCGCCAGCAAGGTAGGGACTAGCAACACAGATACGCAGTATTTT. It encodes CASKVGTSNTDTQYF.

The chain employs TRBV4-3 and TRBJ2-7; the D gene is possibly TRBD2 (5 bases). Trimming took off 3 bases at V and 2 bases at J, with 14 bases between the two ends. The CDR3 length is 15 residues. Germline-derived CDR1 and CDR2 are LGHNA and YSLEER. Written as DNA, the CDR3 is TGCGCCAGCAGCCAGGCATTTGAGGGCCCCTACGAGCAGTACTTC. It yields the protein CASSQAFEGPYEQYF.

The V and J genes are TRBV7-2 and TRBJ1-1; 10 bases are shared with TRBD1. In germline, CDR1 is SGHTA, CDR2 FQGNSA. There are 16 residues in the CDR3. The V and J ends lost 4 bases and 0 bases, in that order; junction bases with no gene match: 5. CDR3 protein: CASSSGQGMMNTEAFF. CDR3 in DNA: TGTGCCAGCAGCTCGGGACAGGGGATGATGAACACTGAAGCTTTCTTT.

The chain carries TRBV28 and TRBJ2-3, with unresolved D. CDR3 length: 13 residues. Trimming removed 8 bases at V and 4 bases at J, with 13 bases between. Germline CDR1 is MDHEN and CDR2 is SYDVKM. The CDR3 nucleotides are TGTGCCAGCCAAACCACTATCCCAGATACGCAGTATTTT. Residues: CASQTTIPDTQYF.

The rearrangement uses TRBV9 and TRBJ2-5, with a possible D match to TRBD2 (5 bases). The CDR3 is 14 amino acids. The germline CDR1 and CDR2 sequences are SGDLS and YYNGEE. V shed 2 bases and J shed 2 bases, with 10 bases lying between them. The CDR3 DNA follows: TGTGCCAGCAGCGTGTTACCGGGGCAAGAGACCCAGTACTTC. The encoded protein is CASSVLPGQETQYF. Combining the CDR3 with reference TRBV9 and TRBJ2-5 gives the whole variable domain DSGVTQTPKHLITATGQRVTLRCSPRSGDLSVYWYQQSLDQGLQFLIQYYNGEERAKGNILERFSAQQFPDLHSELNLSSLELGDSALYFCASSVLPGQETQYFGPGTRLLVL.

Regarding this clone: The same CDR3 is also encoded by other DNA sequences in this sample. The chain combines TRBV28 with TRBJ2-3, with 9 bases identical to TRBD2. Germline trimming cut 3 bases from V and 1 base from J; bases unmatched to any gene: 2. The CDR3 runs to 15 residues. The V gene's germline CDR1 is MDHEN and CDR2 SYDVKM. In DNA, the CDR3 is TGTGCCAGCAGTTTGGGCGGGGGGGGCACAGATACGCAGTATTTT. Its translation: CASSLGGGGTDTQYF.

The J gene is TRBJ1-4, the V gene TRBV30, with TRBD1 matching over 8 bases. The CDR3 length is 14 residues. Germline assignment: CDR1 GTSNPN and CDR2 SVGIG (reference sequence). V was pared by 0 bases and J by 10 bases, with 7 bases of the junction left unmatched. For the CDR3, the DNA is TGTGCCTGGAGTGTAAGGGACAGGTTCGGAAAACTGTTTTTT. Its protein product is CAWSVRDRFGKLFF. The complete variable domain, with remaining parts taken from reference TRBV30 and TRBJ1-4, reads SQTIHQWPATLVQPVGSPLSLECTVEGTSNPNLYWYRQAAGRGLQLLFYSVGIGQISSEVPQNLSASRPQDRQFILSSKKLLLSDSGFYLCAWSVRDRFGKLFFGSGTQLSVL.

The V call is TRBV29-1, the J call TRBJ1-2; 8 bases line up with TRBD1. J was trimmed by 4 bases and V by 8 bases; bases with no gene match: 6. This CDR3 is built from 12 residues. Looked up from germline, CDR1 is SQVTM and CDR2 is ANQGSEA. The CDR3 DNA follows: TGCAGCACCTCGGACAGGGTCTATGGCTACACCTTC. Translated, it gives CSTSDRVYGYTF.

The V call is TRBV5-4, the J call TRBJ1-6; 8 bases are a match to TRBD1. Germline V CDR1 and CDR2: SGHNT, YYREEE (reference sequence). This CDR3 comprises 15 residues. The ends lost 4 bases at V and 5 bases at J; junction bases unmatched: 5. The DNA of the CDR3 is TGTGCCAGCAGCAAGAGGACAGGGCATAATTCACCCCTCCACTTT. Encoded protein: CASSKRTGHNSPLHF.

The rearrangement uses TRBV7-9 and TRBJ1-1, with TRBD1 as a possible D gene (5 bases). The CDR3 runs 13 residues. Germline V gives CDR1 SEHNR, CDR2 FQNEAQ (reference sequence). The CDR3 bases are TGTTCCGGTCAGCAGGGCCAGAACACTGAAGCTTTCTTT. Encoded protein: CSGQQGQNTEAFF.

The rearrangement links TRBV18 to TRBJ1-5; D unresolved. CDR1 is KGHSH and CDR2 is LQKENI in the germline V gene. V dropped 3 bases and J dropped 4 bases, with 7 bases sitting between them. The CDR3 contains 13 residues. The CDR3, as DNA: TGTGCCAGCTCACCGCAGACAAATCAGCCCCAGCATTTT. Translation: CASSPQTNQPQHF.

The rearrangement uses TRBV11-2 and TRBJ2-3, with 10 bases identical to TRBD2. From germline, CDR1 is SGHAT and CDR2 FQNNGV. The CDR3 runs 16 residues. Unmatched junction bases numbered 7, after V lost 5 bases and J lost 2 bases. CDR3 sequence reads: CASSTNSGGTTDTQYF. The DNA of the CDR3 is TGTGCCAGCAGCACCAATAGCGGGGGGACCACAGATACGCAGTATTTT.

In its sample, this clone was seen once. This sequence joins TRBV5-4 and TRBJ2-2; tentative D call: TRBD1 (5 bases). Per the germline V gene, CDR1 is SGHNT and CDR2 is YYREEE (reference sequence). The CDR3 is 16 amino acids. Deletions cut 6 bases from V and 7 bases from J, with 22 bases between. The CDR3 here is CASILMDGLRDGELFF. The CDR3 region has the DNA TGTGCCAGCATCTTAATGGACGGCCTCAGGGACGGGGAGCTGTTTTTT.

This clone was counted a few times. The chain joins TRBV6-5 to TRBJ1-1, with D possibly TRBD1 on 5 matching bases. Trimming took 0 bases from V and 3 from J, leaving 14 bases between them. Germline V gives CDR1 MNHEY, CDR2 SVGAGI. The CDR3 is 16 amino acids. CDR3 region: CASSYSRREGDTEAFF. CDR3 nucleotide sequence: TGTGCCAGCAGTTACTCTAGGAGGGAAGGGGACACTGAAGCTTTCTTT.

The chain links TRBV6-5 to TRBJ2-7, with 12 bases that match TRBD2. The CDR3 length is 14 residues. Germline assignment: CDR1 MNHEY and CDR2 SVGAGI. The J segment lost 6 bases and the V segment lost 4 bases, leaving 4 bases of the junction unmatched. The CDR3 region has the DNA TGTGCCAGCAGTTCTAGCGGGGGGGGTTTCGAGCAGTACTTC. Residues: CASSSSGGGFEQYF.

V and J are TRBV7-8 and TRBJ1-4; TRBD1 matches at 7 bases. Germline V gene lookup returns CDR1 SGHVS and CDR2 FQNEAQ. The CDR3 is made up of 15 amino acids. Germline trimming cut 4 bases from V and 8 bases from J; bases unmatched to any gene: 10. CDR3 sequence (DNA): TGTGCCAGCAGCTGGAACGTACAGGGGCAGGAAAAACTGTTTTTT. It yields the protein CASSWNVQGQEKLFF.

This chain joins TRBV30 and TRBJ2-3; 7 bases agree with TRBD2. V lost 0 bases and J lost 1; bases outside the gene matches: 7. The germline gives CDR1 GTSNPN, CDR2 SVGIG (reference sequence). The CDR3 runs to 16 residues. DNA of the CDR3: TGTGCCTGGAGTGTCCCCGGGGGGAGGGGCACAGATACGCAGTATTTT. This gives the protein CAWSVPGGRGTDTQYF.

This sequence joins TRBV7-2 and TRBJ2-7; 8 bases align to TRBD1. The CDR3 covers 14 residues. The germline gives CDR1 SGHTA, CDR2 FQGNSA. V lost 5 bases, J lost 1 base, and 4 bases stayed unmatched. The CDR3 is CASSTDRVSYEQYF. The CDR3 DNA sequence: TGTGCCAGCAGCACGGACAGGGTTTCCTACGAGCAGTACTTC. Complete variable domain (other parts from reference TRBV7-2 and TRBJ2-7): GAGVSQSPSNKVTEKGKDVELRCDPISGHTALYWYRQSLGQGLEFLIYFQGNSAPDKSGLPSDRFSAERTGGSVSTLTIQRTQQEDSAVYLCASSTDRVSYEQYFGPGTRLTVT.

As DNA, the CDR3 is TGTGCCAGCAGCCCGCGGGGAGGGGCTAATAGCAATCAGCCCCAGCATTTT. This encodes CASSPRGGANSNQPQHF. The chain has TRBV4-2 and TRBJ1-5; a weak D match, TRBD1 (5 bases). V lost 4 bases and J 0 bases, leaving 16 bases between the germline ends. CDR1 and CDR2 from the germline V gene are LGHNA and YNFKEQ. The CDR3 totals 17 residues.

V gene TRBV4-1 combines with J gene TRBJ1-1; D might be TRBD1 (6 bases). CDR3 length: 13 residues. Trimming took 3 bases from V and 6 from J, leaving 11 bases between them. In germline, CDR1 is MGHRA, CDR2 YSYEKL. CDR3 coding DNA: TGCGCCAGCAGCCATGAGGGGGTCTCTGAAGCTTTCTTT. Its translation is CASSHEGVSEAFF.

The CDR3 bases are TGCGCCAGCACCGGAGGAGGGGGCATGGATTCACCCCTCCACTTT. Its protein is CASTGGGGMDSPLHF. The rearrangement links TRBV5-1 to TRBJ1-6; TRBD1 matches 7 bases. J was trimmed by 8 bases and V by 6 bases; bases with no gene match: 11. The CDR3 runs 15 residues. Germline V lookup: CDR1 SGHRS, CDR2 YFSETQ.

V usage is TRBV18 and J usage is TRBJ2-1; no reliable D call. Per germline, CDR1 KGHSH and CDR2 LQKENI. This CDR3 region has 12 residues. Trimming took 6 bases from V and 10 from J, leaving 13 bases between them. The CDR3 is CASSPNPGEQFF. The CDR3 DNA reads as TGTGCCAGCTCCCCGAACCCCGGGGAGCAGTTCTTC.